This T cell receptor beta chain was recovered during a study of T cell responses to AZD1222 COVID-19 vaccine. Turning to the study itself: It was second doses at about 4 or about 12 weeks that were pooled.

TCRdb keeps only in-frame clones here, not all; method: immunoSEQ multiplex PCR. The data hold more than 100,000 clones, with about nine tenths observed a single time. This clone was seen a single time. The antigen is unknown. General observations from the study: As reported, nearly half of all spike-specific TCRs target variant regions that are unmutated. Repertoire collection took place solely once the T cell response had peaked. AZD1222 recipients seropositive at baseline numbered only six or seven.

This CDR3 spans 14 amino acids. CDR1 is SGHRS and CDR2 is YFSETQ in the germline V gene. Trimming cost V 4 bases and J 4 bases; bases outside gene matches: 3. The chain carries TRBV5-1 and TRBJ2-3; the match to TRBD1 covers 10 bases. This TCR came from an adult in good health. The sample here was peripheral blood, taken on day 0 of AZD1222 vaccination. DNA for the CDR3: TGCGCCAGCAGCGGGACAGGGGCCGCAGATACGCAGTATTTT. Translated: CASSGTGAADTQYF.